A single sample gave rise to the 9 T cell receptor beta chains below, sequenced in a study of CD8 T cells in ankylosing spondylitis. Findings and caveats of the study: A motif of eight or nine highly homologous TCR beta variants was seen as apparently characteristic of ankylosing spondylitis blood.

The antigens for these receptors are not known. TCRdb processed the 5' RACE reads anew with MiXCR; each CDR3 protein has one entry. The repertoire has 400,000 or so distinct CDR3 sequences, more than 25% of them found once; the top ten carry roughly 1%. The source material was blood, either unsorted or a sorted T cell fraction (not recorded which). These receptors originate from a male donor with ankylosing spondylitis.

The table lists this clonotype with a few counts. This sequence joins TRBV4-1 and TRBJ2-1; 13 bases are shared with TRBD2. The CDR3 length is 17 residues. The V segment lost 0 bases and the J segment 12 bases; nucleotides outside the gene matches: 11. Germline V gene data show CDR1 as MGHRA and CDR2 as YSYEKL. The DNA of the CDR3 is TGCGCCAGCAGCCAAGATGACCCGGGACTAGCGGGAAGGGTGCAGTTCTTC. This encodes CASSQDDPGLAGRVQFF.

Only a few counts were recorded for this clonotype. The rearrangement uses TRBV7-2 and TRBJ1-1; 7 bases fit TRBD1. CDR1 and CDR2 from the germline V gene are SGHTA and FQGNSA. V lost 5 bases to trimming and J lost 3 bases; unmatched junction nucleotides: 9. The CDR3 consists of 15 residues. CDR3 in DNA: TGTGCCAGCAGCCCCCCCAGGGGGGCTTACACTGAAGCTTTCTTT. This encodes CASSPPRGAYTEAFF.

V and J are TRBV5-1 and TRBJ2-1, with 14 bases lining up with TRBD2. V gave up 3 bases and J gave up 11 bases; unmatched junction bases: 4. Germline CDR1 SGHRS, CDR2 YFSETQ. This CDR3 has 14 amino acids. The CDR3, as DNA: TGCGCCAGCAGCTCGGGACTAGCGGGAGACCAGCAGTTCTTC. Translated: CASSSGLAGDQQFF. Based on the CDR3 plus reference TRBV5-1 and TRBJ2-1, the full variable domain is KAGVTQTPRYLIKTRGQQVTLSCSPISGHRSVSWYQQTPGQGLQFLFEYFSETQRNKGNFPGRFSGRQFSNSRSEMNVSTLELGDSALYLCASSSGLAGDQQFFGPGTRLTVL.

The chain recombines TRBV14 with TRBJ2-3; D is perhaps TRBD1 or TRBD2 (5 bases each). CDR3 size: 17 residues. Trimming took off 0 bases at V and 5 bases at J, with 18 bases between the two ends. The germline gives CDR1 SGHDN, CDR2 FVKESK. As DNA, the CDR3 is TGTGCCAGCAGCCAAGATGTGGCGAGGGGATATCGAGATACGCAGTATTTT. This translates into CASSQDVARGYRDTQYF.

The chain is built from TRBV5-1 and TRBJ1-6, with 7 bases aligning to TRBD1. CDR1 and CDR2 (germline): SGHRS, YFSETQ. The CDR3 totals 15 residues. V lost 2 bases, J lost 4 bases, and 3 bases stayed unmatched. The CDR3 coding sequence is TGCGCCAGCAGCTTACAGGGGCAATATAATTCACCCCTCCACTTT. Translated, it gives CASSLQGQYNSPLHF.

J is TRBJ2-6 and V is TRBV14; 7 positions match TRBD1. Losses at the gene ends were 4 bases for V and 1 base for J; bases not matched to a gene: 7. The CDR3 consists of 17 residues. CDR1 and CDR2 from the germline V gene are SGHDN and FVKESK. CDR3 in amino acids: CASSRRQGLSGANVLTF. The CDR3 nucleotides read TGTGCCAGCAGCCGCAGACAGGGTTTGTCTGGGGCCAACGTCCTGACTTTC.

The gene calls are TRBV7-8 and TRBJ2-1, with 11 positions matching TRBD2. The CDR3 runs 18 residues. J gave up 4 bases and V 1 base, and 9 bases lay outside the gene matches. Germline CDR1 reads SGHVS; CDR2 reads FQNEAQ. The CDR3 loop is CASSLVVASGRSYNEQFF. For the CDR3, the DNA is TGTGCCAGCAGCTTAGTTGTGGCTAGCGGGAGGTCTTACAATGAGCAGTTCTTC. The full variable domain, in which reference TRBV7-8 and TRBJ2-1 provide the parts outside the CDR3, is GAGVSQSPRYKVAKRGQDVALRCDPISGHVSLFWYQQALGQGPEFLTYFQNEAQLDKSGLPSDRFFAERPEGSVSTLKIQRTQQEDSAVYLCASSLVVASGRSYNEQFFGPGTRLTVL.

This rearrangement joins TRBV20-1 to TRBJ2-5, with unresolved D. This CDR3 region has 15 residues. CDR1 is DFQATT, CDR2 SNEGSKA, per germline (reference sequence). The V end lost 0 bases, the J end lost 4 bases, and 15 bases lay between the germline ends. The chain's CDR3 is CSAREVNSLRETQYF. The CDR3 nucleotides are TGCAGTGCTAGAGAGGTGAACTCCTTGCGAGAGACCCAGTACTTC.

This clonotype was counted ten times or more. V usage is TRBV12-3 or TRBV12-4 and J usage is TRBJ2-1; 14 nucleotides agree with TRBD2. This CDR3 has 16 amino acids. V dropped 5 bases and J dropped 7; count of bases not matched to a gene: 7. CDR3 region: CASSPRLAGGDNEQFF. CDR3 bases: TGTGCCAGCAGTCCCAGACTAGCGGGAGGGGATAATGAGCAGTTCTTC.